These 14 T cell receptor beta chains were all obtained from the same sample, sequenced in a study of cytomegalovirus exposure and HLA in healthy donors listed by TCRdb under 2017. To prepare the library, the immunoSEQ multiplex PCR assay was applied. For the multiplex PCR, a mixture combining 60 forward primers for TCR Vbeta segments and 13 reverse primers for TCR Jbeta segments was used. Not all clones reach the TCRdb copy of this immuneACCESS table, which keeps in-frame sequences only. Checked studies attribute under half of the gap to unresolved V genes and leave the rest unexplained. This sample comprises approximately 160,000 clones, over 80% of them detected only once. Together, the top ten hold roughly 1.6% of the sample. What was sequenced was PBMCs. All receptors come from a girl between 5 and 17 years old in good health and CMV-seropositive.

This clone occurred a few times. V and J are TRBV6-5 and TRBJ2-6; perhaps TRBD1 as D (5 bases). Trimming stripped 2 bases from V and 0 bases from J, with 8 bases between. Looked up from germline, CDR1 is MNHEY and CDR2 is SVGAGI. This CDR3 contains 16 residues. The CDR3 loop reads CASSYGAFSGANVLTF. The CDR3 DNA sequence: TGTGCCAGCAGTTACGGGGCCTTCTCTGGGGCCAACGTCCTGACTTTC.

The chain joins TRBV9 to TRBJ2-1; 9 nucleotides align to TRBD2. Germline CDR1 reads SGDLS; CDR2 reads YYNGEE. This CDR3 contains 18 residues. The V segment lost 4 bases and the J segment 0 bases; nucleotides outside the gene matches: 11. DNA of the CDR3: TGTGCCAGCAGCCCCTTCGGGCTAGCGGGGTCCTCCTACAATGAGCAGTTCTTC. Translation: CASSPFGLAGSSYNEQFF.

The chain couples TRBV2 to TRBJ1-1; tentative D call: TRBD1 (5 bases). Per the germline V gene, CDR1 is SNHLY and CDR2 is FYNNEI. V lost 2 bases, J lost 2 bases, and 6 bases lay in between. The CDR3 contains 13 residues. CDR3 sequence: CASSEQGNTEAFF. CDR3 sequence (DNA): TGTGCCAGCAGTGAACAGGGAAACACTGAAGCTTTCTTT. Drawing the rest from reference TRBV2 and TRBJ1-1, the complete variable domain is EPEVTQTPSHQVTQMGQEVILRCVPISNHLYFYWYRQILGQKVEFLVSFYNNEISEKSEIFDDQFSVERPDGSNFTLKIRSTKLEDSAMYFCASSEQGNTEAFFGQGTRLTVV.

The chain uses TRBV9 and TRBJ1-1; tentatively, D is TRBD1 (5 bases). Germline V gene sequence: CDR1 SGDLS, CDR2 YYNGEE. This CDR3 region has 12 residues. The germline V and J ends were trimmed by 3 bases and 8 bases, with 11 bases remaining between them. The CDR3 is CASSATDREAFF. Here the CDR3 DNA reads TGTGCCAGCAGCGCCACCGACAGAGAAGCTTTCTTT.

This clone showed up just once. The gene calls are TRBV28 and TRBJ1-2; no reliable D call. The CDR3 runs to 15 residues. V was clipped by 6 bases and J by 3 bases, with 17 bases between them. The germline gives CDR1 MDHEN, CDR2 SYDVKM. The CDR3 DNA sequence: TGTGCCAGCAGATCCGGTACGGCGGTCGACTATGGCTACACCTTC. It encodes CASRSGTAVDYGYTF.

This chain uses TRBV28 with TRBJ1-4; TRBD1 might be the D (6 bases). V lost 7 bases to trimming and J lost 6 bases, with 18 bases between them. CDR1 and CDR2 (germline): MDHEN, SYDVKM. This CDR3 is built from 15 residues. The CDR3 DNA reads as TGTGCCAGCAAATTCTCGGACAGTCTCTATGAAAAACTGTTTTTT. Its translation: CASKFSDSLYEKLFF.

The rearrangement uses TRBV7-8 and TRBJ1-1, with D uncertain. Looked up from germline, CDR1 is SGHVS and CDR2 is FQNEAQ. The CDR3 is 14 amino acids. The ends were cut back, 7 bases at V and 1 base at J, with 13 bases in the middle. CDR3 residues: CASKRQAQNTEAFF. CDR3 bases: TGTGCCAGCAAACGGCAGGCACAGAACACTGAAGCTTTCTTT.

This clone appeared a few times. In the same sample, other DNA sequences code for this CDR3. V and J are TRBV29-1 and TRBJ2-5; 7 nucleotides agree with TRBD2. The junction had 4 bases not matched to a gene; V was cut back by 5 bases and J by 4 bases. CDR1 and CDR2 (germline): SQVTM, ANQGSEA. The CDR3 length is 12 residues. The CDR3, as DNA: TGCAGCGTTCGACTAGCAGGAGAGACCCAGTACTTC. Translation gives CSVRLAGETQYF.

This chain joins TRBV7-2 and TRBJ1-2, with 8 bases aligning to TRBD1. The CDR3 has 13 residues. CDR1 and CDR2 from the germline V gene are SGHTA and FQGNSA. V gave up 5 bases and J gave up 4 bases; unmatched junction bases: 3. CDR3 sequence (DNA): TGTGCCAGCAGCCCCGGACAGGGCTATGGCTACACCTTC. This codes for CASSPGQGYGYTF.

This clone was seen more than once but under ten times. The J gene is TRBJ2-3, the V gene TRBV5-6; D unresolved. Germline V gene lookup returns CDR1 SGHDT and CDR2 YYEEEE. The V gene lost 0 bases and the J gene lost 5 bases, with 7 bases spanning the gap. The length of the CDR3 is 13 residues. The CDR3 protein is CASSLAGGDTQYF. The CDR3 bases are TGTGCCAGCAGCTTGGCCGGTGGAGATACGCAGTATTTT.

This clone was observed a handful of times. The chain has TRBV6-1 and TRBJ1-3; 7 bases are a match to TRBD1. J gave up 8 bases and V 3 bases, and 10 bases lay outside the gene matches. The CDR3 runs 15 residues. Germline CDR1 is MNHNS and CDR2 is SASEGT. Here the CDR3 DNA reads TGTGCCAGCAGTGACCCCAGGGGGTATGGGGACACCATATATTTT. As protein: CASSDPRGYGDTIYF.

This sequence joins TRBV5-1 and TRBJ2-5; 13 bases match TRBD2. The length of the CDR3 is 16 residues. Trimming at V came to 3 bases and at J to 4 bases, leaving 6 bases not matched to a gene. Germline-derived CDR1 and CDR2 are SGHRS and YFSETQ. The CDR3: CASSSRTSGRGETQYF. The CDR3 nucleotides read TGCGCCAGCAGCTCCCGGACTAGCGGGAGAGGAGAGACCCAGTACTTC.

V gene TRBV7-2 combines with J gene TRBJ2-7; weak D call: TRBD1 (5 bases). Per the germline V gene, CDR1 is SGHTA and CDR2 is FQGNSA. Trimming stripped 5 bases from V and 6 bases from J, with 17 bases between. This CDR3 contains 14 residues. The DNA of the CDR3 is TGTGCCAGCAGCGTCAATAGGGGCTCGTCCGAGCAGTACTTC. Encoded protein: CASSVNRGSSEQYF.

The chain uses TRBV7-9 and TRBJ2-2; D not resolved. CDR1 and CDR2 (germline): SEHNR, FQNEAQ (reference sequence). Trimming left V 3 bases short and J 0 bases short, with 11 bases between. The CDR3 loop spans 16 amino acids. Written as DNA, the CDR3 is TGTGCCAGCAGCTTGGCGGTTGGAACGAACACCGGGGAGCTGTTTTTT. Translation gives CASSLAVGTNTGELFF. The variable domain in full, completed from reference TRBV7-9 and TRBJ2-2, reads DTGVSQNPRHKITKRGQNVTFRCDPISEHNRLYWYRQTLGQGPEFLTYFQNEAQLEKSRLLSDRFSAERPKGSFSTLEIQRTEQGDSAMYLCASSLAVGTNTGELFFGEGSRLTVL.